This TCR beta chain originates from a study of blood T cells in healthy people across ages. Points from the study as a whole: Diversity of TCR beta per million T cells declined in a roughly linear way with age.

Details on this clonotype: Its cognate antigen is unknown. An end of the junction differs from the germline gene, which may be a read error.

Isolation of PBMCs gave at least 7 million cells per sample. CDR1 is PRHDT and CDR2 is FYEKMQ in the germline V gene (reference sequence). This CDR3 comprises 15 residues. Next came a second PCR, run for about 6 to 12 cycles, which used a sample-barcoded 5' primer along with a J-beta primer mix. With 12 random nucleotides, a template-switch adaptor tagged each individual cDNA molecule. TCRdb itself ran the 5' RACE reads through MiXCR, one entry per CDR3 protein. The sample has about 800,000 distinct CDR3 sequences; nearly 60% are singletons. The clonotype was recovered from a man aged 30 to 39 in good health. Sequenced: blood. The V call is TRBV13, the J call TRBJ1-1; D possibly corresponds to TRBD1 (6 bases). The CDR3 sequence: CAGSHSQQGVTEAFF. Here the CDR3 DNA reads TGTGCCGGCAGCCATTCCCAACAGGGAGTCACTGAAGCTTTCTTT.